One and the same sample provided the 25 T cell receptor beta chains below, sequenced in a study of read filtering for tumor transcriptome and immune sequencing. This library used about 360 ng RNA and molecular barcoded adaptors spanning alpha/delta and beta/gamma chains. TCRdb reprocessed the reads via MiXCR and lists one record per CDR3 protein. The repertoire holds approximately 61,000 distinct CDR3 sequences, with around 18% as singletons. Sequences were obtained from a population of CD138-negative cells sorted from bone marrow. The receptor source for this set is a donor at least 40 years old with multiple myeloma.

The chain combines TRBV4-1 with TRBJ1-3; D uncertain. This CDR3 is 15 amino acids long. Trimming removed 2 bases from V and 0 bases from J, with 8 bases in between. Germline lookup yields CDR1 MGHRA and CDR2 YSYEKL. The CDR3 is CASSQMGSSGNTIYF. As DNA, the CDR3 is TGCGCCAGCAGCCAAATGGGGAGCTCTGGAAACACCATATATTTT.

This clonotype was seen repeatedly, ten times or more. The chain employs TRBV19 and TRBJ2-1, with 9 nucleotides matching TRBD2. Germline assignment: CDR1 LNHDA and CDR2 SQIVND (reference sequence). J gave up 6 bases and V 1 base, and 1 base lay outside the gene matches. CDR3 length equals 14 residues. The chain's CDR3 is CASSIVLAGNEQFF. The CDR3 DNA reads TGTGCCAGTAGTATAGTACTAGCGGGCAATGAGCAGTTCTTC.

This clonotype was counted at least ten times. The chain employs TRBV7-3 and TRBJ2-5; the D gene is possibly TRBD1 (5 bases). The germline gives CDR1 SGHTA, CDR2 FQGTGA. The CDR3 covers 13 residues. Trimming stripped 0 bases from V and 4 bases from J, with 6 bases between. In DNA, the CDR3 is TGTGCCAGCAGCTTAACCAGGGTAGAGACCCAGTACTTC. Translating gives CASSLTRVETQYF.

For this clonotype: Its ends do not fully match the called genes, so a read error is possible. The genes are TRBV6-1 and TRBJ2-7, with D perhaps TRBD1 or TRBD2 (5 bases each). CDR1 MNHNS and CDR2 SASEGT come from the germline V gene. The CDR3 spans 14 residues. CDR3 in amino acids: CASRAGTALYEQYF. In nucleotides, the CDR3 is TGTGCTAGCAGAGCCGGGACCGCCCTTTACGAGCAGTACTTC.

The V call is TRBV29-1, the J call TRBJ1-2; no definite D call. Germline-derived CDR1 and CDR2 are SQVTM and ANQGSEA. This CDR3 contains 10 residues. The V gene lost 4 bases and the J gene lost 10 bases, with 10 bases spanning the gap. CDR3 residues: CSVGAVPYTF. The CDR3, as DNA: TGCAGCGTTGGAGCGGTCCCCTACACCTTC.

The gene calls are TRBV30 and TRBJ2-7; TRBD1 matches at 9 bases. Unmatched junction bases numbered 6, after V lost 0 bases and J lost 6 bases. The CDR3 covers 14 residues. The germline CDR1 and CDR2 sequences are GTSNPN and SVGIG (reference sequence). The CDR3, as DNA: TGTGCCTGGAGTGTATTGGTGACAGGGGGCGAGCAGTACTTC. Protein: CAWSVLVTGGEQYF.

In its sample, this clonotype was seen many times. This chain joins TRBV12-3 or TRBV12-4 and TRBJ2-5, with TRBD2 matching over 10 bases. V was pared by 7 bases and J by 5 bases, with 7 bases of the junction left unmatched. This CDR3 is 14 amino acids long. The CDR3 reads CASTNSGGSETQYF. The CDR3 DNA is TGTGCCAGCACCAATAGCGGGGGGTCTGAGACCCAGTACTTC.

In this sample, this clonotype turned up many times. This chain joins TRBV7-8 and TRBJ2-3, with D tentatively TRBD1 or TRBD2 (6 bases each). In germline, CDR1 is SGHVS, CDR2 FQNEAQ. V gave up 5 bases and J gave up 3 bases, with 18 bases separating them. The CDR3 contains 16 residues. DNA of the CDR3: TGTGCCAGCAGCGGACGGAGGGGGTTGTTAACAGATACGCAGTATTTT. It yields the protein CASSGRRGLLTDTQYF. Drawing the rest from reference TRBV7-8 and TRBJ2-3, the complete variable domain is GAGVSQSPRYKVAKRGQDVALRCDPISGHVSLFWYQQALGQGPEFLTYFQNEAQLDKSGLPSDRFFAERPEGSVSTLKIQRTQQEDSAVYLCASSGRRGLLTDTQYFGPGTRLTVL.

This clonotype showed up many times. The chain has TRBV7-9 and TRBJ1-6, with TRBD1 matching 8 bases. The V segment lost 5 bases and the J segment 6 bases; nucleotides outside the gene matches: 6. The germline V gene has CDR1 SEHNR and CDR2 FQNEAQ (reference sequence). The CDR3 spans 15 residues. The CDR3, as DNA: TGTGCCAGCAGCGCTGGGGACAGGAGTAATTCACCCCTCCACTTT. This encodes CASSAGDRSNSPLHF. Using reference TRBV7-9 and TRBJ1-6 for the parts outside the CDR3, the full variable domain is DTGVSQNPRHKITKRGQNVTFRCDPISEHNRLYWYRQTLGQGPEFLTYFQNEAQLEKSRLLSDRFSAERPKGSFSTLEIQRTEQGDSAMYLCASSAGDRSNSPLHFGNGTRLTVT.

This chain uses TRBV7-6 with TRBJ2-3, with D perhaps matching TRBD2 (6 bases). CDR3 length: 15 amino acids. V was clipped by 5 bases and J by 1 base, with 13 bases between them. The germline gives CDR1 SGHVS, CDR2 FNYEAQ. The CDR3 bases are TGTGCCAGCAGCCCTGGTAGCGGACGCACAGATACGCAGTATTTT. Translating gives CASSPGSGRTDTQYF.

A note on this clonotype: A much larger clonotype is one base distant, so this may be a read error. The chain couples TRBV7-3 to TRBJ2-2; D is unclear. This CDR3 is 13 amino acids long. Germline V gene data show CDR1 as SGHTA and CDR2 as FQGTGA. V lost 3 bases to trimming and J lost 5 bases, with 7 bases between them. CDR3 DNA: TGTGCCAGCAGCTTGTGGGTGACCGGGGAGCTGTTTTTT. This encodes CASSLWVTGELFF. Full variable domain (outside the CDR3, taken from reference TRBV7-3 and TRBJ2-2): GAGVSQTPSNKVTEKGKYVELRCDPISGHTALYWYRQSLGQGPEFLIYFQGTGAADDSGLPNDRFFAVRPEGSVSTLKIQRTERGDSAVYLCASSLWVTGELFFGEGSRLTVL.

Worth noting for this clonotype: This may come from a read error, since a much larger clone is one base off. The chain is built from TRBV7-9 and TRBJ1-4; the D is unclear. The CDR3 length is 10 residues. Per the germline V gene, CDR1 is SEHNR and CDR2 is FQNEAQ (reference sequence). The CDR3 bases are TGTGCCAGCAGTAATGAAAAACTGCTTTTT. Its translation: CASSNEKLLF.

Many counts were recorded for this clonotype. The V gene is TRBV12-3 or TRBV12-4, the J gene TRBJ2-2; D is perhaps TRBD2 (6 bases). Between the trimmed V and J ends, which lost 6 bases and 6 bases, there was a span of 17 bases. This CDR3 is 15 amino acids long. CDR3: CASSVKGGGPGELFF. The CDR3 DNA reads TGTGCCAGCAGCGTTAAGGGAGGAGGGCCCGGGGAGCTGTTTTTT.

This clonotype occurred many times. The chain carries TRBV10-3 and TRBJ2-3; TRBD2 agrees at 9 bases. The CDR3 length is 16 residues. The ends lost 0 bases at V and 4 bases at J; junction bases unmatched: 5. Germline V CDR1 and CDR2: ENHRY, SYGVKD. The CDR3 protein is CAISESGTSLADTQYF. DNA for the CDR3: TGTGCCATCAGTGAGTCAGGGACTAGCCTCGCAGATACGCAGTATTTT.

This clonotype was observed at least ten times. The V call is TRBV3-1, the J call TRBJ2-2, with 7 bases that match TRBD1. V shed 6 bases, J shed 5 bases, and the junction held 12 bases outside the gene matches. CDR1 LGHDT and CDR2 YNNKEL come from the germline V gene (reference sequence). The CDR3 has 16 amino acids. As DNA, the CDR3 is TGTGCCAGCAGGGGAAACAGGGGCGAAGGTACCGGGGAGCTGTTTTTT. It codes for CASRGNRGEGTGELFF.

The CDR3 here is CAITTSGAYNEQFF. The CDR3 region has the DNA TGTGCCATCACGACTAGCGGGGCCTACAATGAGCAGTTCTTC. J is TRBJ2-1 and V is TRBV10-3, with 11 positions matching TRBD2. CDR1 is ENHRY and CDR2 is SYGVKD in the germline V gene. Trimming took 7 bases from V and 2 from J; bases not matched to a gene: 1. The CDR3 runs 14 residues.

At least ten counts were recorded for this clonotype. This sequence joins TRBV20-1 and TRBJ2-7; tentatively, D is TRBD2 (6 bases). V was pared by 5 bases and J by 4 bases, with 18 bases between. Germline loops: CDR1 DFQATT, CDR2 SNEGSKA (reference sequence). This CDR3 is 14 amino acids long. The CDR3 loop is CSAVAGTGTYEQYF. For the CDR3, the DNA is TGCAGTGCTGTGGCCGGCACCGGGACTTACGAGCAGTACTTC.

This clonotype was seen many times. The chain has TRBV7-3 and TRBJ1-3; TRBD1 agrees at 8 bases. This CDR3 is built from 15 residues. CDR1 is SGHTA and CDR2 is FQGTGA in the germline V gene. Trimming at V came to 2 bases and at J to 3 bases, leaving 3 bases not matched to a gene. The DNA for the CDR3 is TGTGCCAGCAGCTTATCGACAGGGGTTGGAAACACCATATATTTT. This translates into CASSLSTGVGNTIYF.

This clonotype was recorded at least ten times. V is TRBV12-3 or TRBV12-4 and J is TRBJ2-3, with D uncertain. With 1 base removed from V and 2 bases from J, the gap between germline ends came to 7 bases. CDR3 length: 14 residues. Written as DNA, the CDR3 is TGTGCCAGCAGTTTAGTGGACGTCACAGATACGCAGTATTTT. It is translated as CASSLVDVTDTQYF.

On this clonotype itself: A read error may explain this, as a much larger clone is one base away. The gene calls are TRBV10-3 and TRBJ2-3; D is undetermined. The J call may not be correct, given that the DNA end is closer to TRBJ1-5. Germline CDR1 and CDR2: ENHRY and SYGVKD. The CDR3 totals 16 residues. The CDR3 here is CAISSTEAGGTDTQHF. CDR3 coding DNA: TGTGCCATCAGTTCCACCGAGGCGGGAGGCACAGATACGCAGCATTTT.

V gene TRBV5-1 combines with J gene TRBJ2-5, with 7 bases that match TRBD2. Germline values: CDR1 SGHRS, CDR2 YFSETQ. J was trimmed by 1 base and V by 0 bases; bases with no gene match: 3. The CDR3 consists of 15 residues. This CDR3 is CASSLGRGSQETQYF. The CDR3 DNA follows: TGCGCCAGCAGCTTGGGGCGGGGGAGCCAAGAGACCCAGTACTTC.

There are many counts of this clonotype. The chain has TRBV11-1 and TRBJ1-1; TRBD1 is a possible D gene (5 bases). The germline V gene encodes CDR1 SGHAT and CDR2 FQDESV (reference sequence). V lost 4 bases and J 3 bases, leaving 9 bases between the germline ends. This CDR3 has 13 amino acids. This CDR3 reads CASSWGRDTEAFF. The DNA for the CDR3 is TGTGCCAGCAGCTGGGGGAGGGACACTGAAGCTTTCTTT.

There are many counts of this clonotype. The V gene is TRBV29-1, the J gene TRBJ2-6; D is uncertain. V was cut by 2 bases and J by 1 base, with 0 bases left in between. In germline, CDR1 is SQVTM, CDR2 ANQGSEA. The CDR3 extends over 12 amino acids. CDR3 in amino acids: CSVESGANVLTF. CDR3 bases: TGCAGCGTTGAATCTGGGGCCAACGTCCTGACTTTC.

As for this clonotype: This sequence may be a read error, since a much larger clone differs from it by one base. The rearrangement joins TRBV5-1 to TRBJ2-2; 12 positions agree with TRBD2. The CDR3 consists of 15 residues. The V gene's germline CDR1 is SGHRS and CDR2 YFSETQ. The CDR3 here is CASSLGLAGTGELSF. Here the CDR3 DNA reads TGCGCCAGCAGCCTAGGACTAGCGGGAACCGGGGAGCTGTCTTTT.

The table lists this clonotype with many counts. The chain uses TRBV29-1 and TRBJ1-1, with 10 bases fitting TRBD1. The CDR3 length is 14 residues. V lost 4 bases to trimming and J lost 8 bases; unmatched junction nucleotides: 10. Per germline, CDR1 SQVTM and CDR2 ANQGSEA. As DNA, the CDR3 is TGCAGCGTTGGGCGGTGGGGACAGGGGCAAGAAGCTTTCTTT. Translated: CSVGRWGQGQEAFF.